This entry features one T cell receptor (beta chain) sequence. A much bigger clone sits one base away, suggesting this may be a read error. The time point here: longitudinal time-point 3. The CDR3 contains 15 residues. Germline V gene sequence: CDR1 SGHTA, CDR2 FQGNSA. Germline trimming cut 4 bases from V and 6 bases from J; bases unmatched to any gene: 8. The entry originates in a study of neurological immune-mediated disorders. Over 200 million TCR-beta sequences from 15-18 subjects came from every sequencing run. MiXCR was run by TCRdb on the 5' RACE reads, yielding one entry per CDR3 protein. The sample lists fewer than 50,000 distinct CDR3 sequences; about 12% were seen once.

This chain connects TRBV7-2 to TRBJ2-1, with 8 bases that match TRBD1. Input material: PBMCs. This TCR derives from a male donor with HTLV-1-associated myelopathy (HAM/TSP). In DNA form, the CDR3 reads TGTGCCAGCAGCTCGGACAGGGATCCGCTCAATGAGCAGTTCTTC. Residues: CASSSDRDPLNEQFF.